The 2 T cell receptor beta chains below were found in one sample sequenced in a study of blood T cells in healthy people across ages (dated by TCRdb to between 2014 and 2017). The library was made by 5' RACE. Instrument used: Illumina HiSeq 2500. A second PCR of roughly 7 to 11 cycles was performed with a sample-barcoded 5' primer and a J-beta primer mix. TCRdb handled the public reads itself, with Q25 trimming in fastp and clone calling in MiXCR, and kept productive beta chains. Rows with one shared CDR3 protein collapse into an entry with the most common genes and DNA. The sample yields around 1,000,000 distinct CDR3 sequences; more than 30% were counted once. The top ten hold about an eighth of the sample. The sequenced material came from blood. Receptors originate from a man between 18 and 29 years old in good health.

The V gene is TRBV27, the J gene TRBJ2-7; 7 bases line up with TRBD2. The CDR3 is made up of 11 amino acids. Germline V CDR1 and CDR2: MNHEY, SMNVEV (reference sequence). V lost 6 bases and J lost 10; bases outside the gene matches: 6. The CDR3, as DNA: TGTGCCAGCAGACAGCGGGGTAGCCAGTACTTC. Translated, it gives CASRQRGSQYF.

The V gene is TRBV27, the J gene TRBJ2-3; TRBD2 matches at 16 bases. V lost 6 bases, J lost 2 bases, and 5 bases stayed unmatched. This CDR3 is 17 amino acids long. CDR1 MNHEY and CDR2 SMNVEV come from the germline V gene (reference sequence). The CDR3 nucleotides are TGTGCCAGCAGAGGGACTAGCGGGGGGGAGCCCACAGATACGCAGTATTTT. Translating gives CASRGTSGGEPTDTQYF.